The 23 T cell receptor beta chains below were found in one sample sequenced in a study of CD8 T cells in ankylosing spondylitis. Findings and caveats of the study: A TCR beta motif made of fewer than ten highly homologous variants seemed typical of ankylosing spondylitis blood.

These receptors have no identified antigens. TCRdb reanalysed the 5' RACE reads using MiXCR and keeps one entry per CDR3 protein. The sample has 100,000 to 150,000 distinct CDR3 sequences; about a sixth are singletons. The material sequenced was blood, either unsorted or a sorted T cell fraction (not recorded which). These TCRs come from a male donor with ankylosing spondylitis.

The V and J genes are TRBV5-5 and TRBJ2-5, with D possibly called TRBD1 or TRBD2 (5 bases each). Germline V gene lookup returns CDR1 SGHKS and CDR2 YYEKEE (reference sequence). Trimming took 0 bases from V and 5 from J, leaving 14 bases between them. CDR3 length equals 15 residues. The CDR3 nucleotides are TGTGCCAGCAGCTTGGGTGCTTTGGGGACGGAGACCCAGTACTTC. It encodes CASSLGALGTETQYF.

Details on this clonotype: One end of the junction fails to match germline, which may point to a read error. CDR3 coding DNA: TGTGCCAGCAGCCAAGAGGAATGGGGGGGGTCCGGCCAAGAGGCCCAGTACTTC. Protein: CASSQEEWGGSGQEAQYF. The V call is TRBV3-1, the J call TRBJ2-5; 7 bases map to TRBD2. The V gene's germline CDR1 is LGHDT and CDR2 YNNKEL (reference sequence). This CDR3 has 18 amino acids.

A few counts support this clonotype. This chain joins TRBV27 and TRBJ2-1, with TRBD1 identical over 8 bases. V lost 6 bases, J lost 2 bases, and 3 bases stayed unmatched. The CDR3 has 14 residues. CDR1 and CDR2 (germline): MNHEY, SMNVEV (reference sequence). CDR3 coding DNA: TGTGCCAGCAGGAGGACAGGGACCTACAATGAGCAGTTCTTC. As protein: CASRRTGTYNEQFF.

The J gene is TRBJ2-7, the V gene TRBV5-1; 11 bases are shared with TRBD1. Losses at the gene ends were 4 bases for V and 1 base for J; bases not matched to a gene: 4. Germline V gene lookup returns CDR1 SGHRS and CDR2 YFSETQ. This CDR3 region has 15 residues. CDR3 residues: CASSTGTGGSYEQYF. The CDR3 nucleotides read TGCGCCAGCAGCACCGGGACAGGGGGTTCCTACGAGCAGTACTTC.

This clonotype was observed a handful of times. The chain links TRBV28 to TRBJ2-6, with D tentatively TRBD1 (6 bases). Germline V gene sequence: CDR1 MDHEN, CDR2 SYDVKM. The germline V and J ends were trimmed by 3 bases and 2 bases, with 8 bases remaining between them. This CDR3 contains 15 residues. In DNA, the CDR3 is TGTGCCAGCAGTTTCGGGGACACTGGGGCCAACGTCCTGACTTTC. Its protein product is CASSFGDTGANVLTF.

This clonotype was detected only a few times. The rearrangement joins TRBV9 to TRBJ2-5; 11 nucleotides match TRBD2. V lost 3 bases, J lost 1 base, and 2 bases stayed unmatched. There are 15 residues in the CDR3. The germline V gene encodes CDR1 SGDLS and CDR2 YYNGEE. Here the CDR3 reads CASSAGTSGQETQYF. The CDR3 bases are TGTGCCAGCAGCGCCGGGACTAGCGGCCAAGAGACCCAGTACTTC.

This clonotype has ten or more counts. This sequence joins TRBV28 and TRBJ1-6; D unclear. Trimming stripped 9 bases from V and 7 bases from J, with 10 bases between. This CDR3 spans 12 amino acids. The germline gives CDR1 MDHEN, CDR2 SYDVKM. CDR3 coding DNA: TGTGCCAGTCGAGATTGGAATTCACCCCTCCACTTT. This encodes CASRDWNSPLHF.

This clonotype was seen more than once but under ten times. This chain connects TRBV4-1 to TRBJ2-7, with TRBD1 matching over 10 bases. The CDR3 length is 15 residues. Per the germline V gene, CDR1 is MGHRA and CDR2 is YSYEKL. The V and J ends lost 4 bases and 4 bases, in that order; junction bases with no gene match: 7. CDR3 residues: CASSPARDRGYEQYF. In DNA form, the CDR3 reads TGCGCCAGCAGCCCTGCCCGGGACAGGGGTTACGAGCAGTACTTC.

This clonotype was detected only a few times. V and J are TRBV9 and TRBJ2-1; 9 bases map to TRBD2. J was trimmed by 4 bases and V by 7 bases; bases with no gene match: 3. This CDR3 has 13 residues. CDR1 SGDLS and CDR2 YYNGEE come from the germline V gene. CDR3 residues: CASSAGGYNEQFF. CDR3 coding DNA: TGTGCCAGCTCGGCGGGAGGGTACAATGAGCAGTTCTTC.

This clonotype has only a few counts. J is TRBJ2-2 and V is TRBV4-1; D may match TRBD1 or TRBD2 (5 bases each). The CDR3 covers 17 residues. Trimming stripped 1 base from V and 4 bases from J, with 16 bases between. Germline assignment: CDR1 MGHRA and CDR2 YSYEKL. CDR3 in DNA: TGCGCCAGCAGCCAAGTGACGGGGACCCCGGGCACCGGGGAGCTGTTTTTT. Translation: CASSQVTGTPGTGELFF.

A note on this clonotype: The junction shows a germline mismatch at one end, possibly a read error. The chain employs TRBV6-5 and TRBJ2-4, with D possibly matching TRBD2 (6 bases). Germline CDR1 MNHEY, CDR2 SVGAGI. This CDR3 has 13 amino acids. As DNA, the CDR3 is TGTGCCAGCAGCTATGATGACGGGACTGAGTTGGACTTC. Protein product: CASSYDDGTELDF.

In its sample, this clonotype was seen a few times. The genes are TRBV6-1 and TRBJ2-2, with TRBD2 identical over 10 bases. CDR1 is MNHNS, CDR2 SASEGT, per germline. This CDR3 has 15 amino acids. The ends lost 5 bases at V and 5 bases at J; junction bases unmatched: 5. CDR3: CASSPSGRVTGELFF. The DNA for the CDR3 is TGTGCCAGCAGTCCAAGCGGGAGGGTTACCGGGGAGCTGTTTTTT.

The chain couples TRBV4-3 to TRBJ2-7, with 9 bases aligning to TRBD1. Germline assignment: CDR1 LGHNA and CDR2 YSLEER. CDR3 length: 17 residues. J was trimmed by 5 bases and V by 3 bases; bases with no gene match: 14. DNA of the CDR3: TGCGCCAGCAGCCAGGCCGGGACAGGGAGCTCTCTGGACGAGCAGTACTTC. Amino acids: CASSQAGTGSSLDEQYF.

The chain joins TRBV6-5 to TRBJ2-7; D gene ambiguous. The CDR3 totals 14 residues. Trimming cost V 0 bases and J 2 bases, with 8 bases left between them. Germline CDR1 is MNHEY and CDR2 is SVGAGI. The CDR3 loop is CASSYSDPTYEQYF. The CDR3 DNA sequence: TGTGCCAGCAGTTACTCCGATCCTACCTACGAGCAGTACTTC.

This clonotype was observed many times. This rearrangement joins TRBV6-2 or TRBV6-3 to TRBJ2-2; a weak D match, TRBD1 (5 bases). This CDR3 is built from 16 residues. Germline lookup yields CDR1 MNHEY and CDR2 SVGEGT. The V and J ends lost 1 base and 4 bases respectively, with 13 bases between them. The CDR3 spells CASSYWIFQGTGELFF. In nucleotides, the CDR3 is TGTGCCAGCAGTTACTGGATTTTTCAGGGCACCGGGGAGCTGTTTTTT.

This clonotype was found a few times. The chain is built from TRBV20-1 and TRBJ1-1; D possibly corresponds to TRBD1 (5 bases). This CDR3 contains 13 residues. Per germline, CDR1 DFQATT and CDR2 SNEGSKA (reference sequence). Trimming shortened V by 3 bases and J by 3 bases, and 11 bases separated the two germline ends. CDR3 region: CSASQGLDTEAFF. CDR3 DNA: TGCAGTGCTAGCCAGGGTTTGGACACTGAAGCTTTCTTT.

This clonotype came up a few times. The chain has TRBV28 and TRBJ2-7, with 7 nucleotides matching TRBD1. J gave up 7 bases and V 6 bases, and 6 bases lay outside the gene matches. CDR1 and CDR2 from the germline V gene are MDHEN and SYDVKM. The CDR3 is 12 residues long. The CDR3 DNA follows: TGTGCCAGCAGGGCGGACAGGCGGGAGCAGTACTTC. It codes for CASRADRREQYF.

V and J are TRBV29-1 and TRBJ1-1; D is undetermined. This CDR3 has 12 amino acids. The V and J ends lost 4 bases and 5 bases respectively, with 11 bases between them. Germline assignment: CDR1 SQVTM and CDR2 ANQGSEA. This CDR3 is CSVGLDRTEAFF. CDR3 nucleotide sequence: TGCAGCGTTGGGCTCGATCGGACTGAAGCTTTCTTT.

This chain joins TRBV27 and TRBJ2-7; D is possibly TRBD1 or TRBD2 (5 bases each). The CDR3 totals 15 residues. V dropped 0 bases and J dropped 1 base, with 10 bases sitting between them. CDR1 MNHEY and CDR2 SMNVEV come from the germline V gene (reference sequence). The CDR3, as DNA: TGTGCCAGCAGTTTATCGGCAGAGGGGTCCTACGAGCAGTACTTC. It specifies CASSLSAEGSYEQYF.

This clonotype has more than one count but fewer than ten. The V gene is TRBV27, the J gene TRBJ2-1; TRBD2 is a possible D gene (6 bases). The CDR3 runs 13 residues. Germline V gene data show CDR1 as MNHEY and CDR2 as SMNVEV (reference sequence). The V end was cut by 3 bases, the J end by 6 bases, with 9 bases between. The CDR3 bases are TGTGCCAGCAGTTTCCGGGACTTCAATGAGCAGTTCTTC. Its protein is CASSFRDFNEQFF.

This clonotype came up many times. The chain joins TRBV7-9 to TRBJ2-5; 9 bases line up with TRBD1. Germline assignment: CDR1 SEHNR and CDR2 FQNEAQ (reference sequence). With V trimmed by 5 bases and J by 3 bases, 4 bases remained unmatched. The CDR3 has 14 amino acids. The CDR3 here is CASSRRDREETQYF. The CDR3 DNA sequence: TGTGCCAGCAGCCGGAGGGACAGGGAAGAGACCCAGTACTTC. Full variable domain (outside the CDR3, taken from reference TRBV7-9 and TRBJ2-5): DTGVSQNPRHKITKRGQNVTFRCDPISEHNRLYWYRQTLGQGPEFLTYFQNEAQLEKSRLLSDRFSAERPKGSFSTLEIQRTEQGDSAMYLCASSRRDREETQYFGPGTRLLVL.

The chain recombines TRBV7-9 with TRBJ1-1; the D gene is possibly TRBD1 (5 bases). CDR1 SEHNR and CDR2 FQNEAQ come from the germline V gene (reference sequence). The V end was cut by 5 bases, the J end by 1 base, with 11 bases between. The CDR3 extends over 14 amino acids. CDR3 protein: CASSHRQGNTEAFF. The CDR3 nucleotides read TGTGCCAGCAGCCACCGTCAGGGGAACACTGAAGCTTTCTTT.

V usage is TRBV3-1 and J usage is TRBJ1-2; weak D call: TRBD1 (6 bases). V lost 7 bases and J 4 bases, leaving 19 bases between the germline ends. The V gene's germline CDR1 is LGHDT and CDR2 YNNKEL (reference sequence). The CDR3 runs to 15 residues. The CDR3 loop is CASKPGHTSSYGYTF. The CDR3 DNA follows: TGTGCCAGCAAACCGGGACACACGTCTAGCTATGGCTACACCTTC.